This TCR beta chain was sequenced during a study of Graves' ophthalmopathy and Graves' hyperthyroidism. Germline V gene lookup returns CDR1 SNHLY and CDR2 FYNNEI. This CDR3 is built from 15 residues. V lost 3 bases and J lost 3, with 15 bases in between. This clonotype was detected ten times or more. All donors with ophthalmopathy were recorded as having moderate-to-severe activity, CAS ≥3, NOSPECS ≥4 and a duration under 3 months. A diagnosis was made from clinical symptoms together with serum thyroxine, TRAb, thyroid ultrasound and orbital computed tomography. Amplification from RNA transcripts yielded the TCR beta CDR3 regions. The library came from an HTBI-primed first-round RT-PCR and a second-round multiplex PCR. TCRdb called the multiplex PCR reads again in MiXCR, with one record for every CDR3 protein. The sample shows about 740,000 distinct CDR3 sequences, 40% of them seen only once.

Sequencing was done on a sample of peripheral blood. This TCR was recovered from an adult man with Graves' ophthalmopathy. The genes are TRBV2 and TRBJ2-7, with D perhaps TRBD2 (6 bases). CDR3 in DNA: TGTGCCAGCAGTGAGTCGTATGGAGGGCTCTACGAGCAGTACTTC. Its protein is CASSESYGGLYEQYF. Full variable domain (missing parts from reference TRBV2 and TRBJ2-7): EPEVTQTPSHQVTQMGQEVILRCVPISNHLYFYWYRQILGQKVEFLVSFYNNEISEKSEIFDDQFSVERPDGSNFTLKIRSTKLEDSAMYFCASSESYGGLYEQYFGPGTRLTVT.